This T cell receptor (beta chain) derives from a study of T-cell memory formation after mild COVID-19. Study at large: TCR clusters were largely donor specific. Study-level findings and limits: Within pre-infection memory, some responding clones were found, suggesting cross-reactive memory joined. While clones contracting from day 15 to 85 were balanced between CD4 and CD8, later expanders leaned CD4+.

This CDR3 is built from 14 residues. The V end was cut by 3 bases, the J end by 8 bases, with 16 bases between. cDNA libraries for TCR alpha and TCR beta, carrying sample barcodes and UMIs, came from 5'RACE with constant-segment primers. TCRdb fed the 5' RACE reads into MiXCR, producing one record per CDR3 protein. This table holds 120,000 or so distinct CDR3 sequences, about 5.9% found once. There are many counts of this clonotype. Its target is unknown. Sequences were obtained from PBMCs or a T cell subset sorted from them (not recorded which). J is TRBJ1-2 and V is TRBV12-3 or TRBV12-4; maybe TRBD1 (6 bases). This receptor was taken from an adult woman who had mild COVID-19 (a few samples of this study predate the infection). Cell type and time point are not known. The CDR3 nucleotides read TGTGCCAGCAGTTTTGAGCCCGGGACACTCGGCTACACCTTC. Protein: CASSFEPGTLGYTF.